This TCR beta chain was documented in a study of blood T cell repertoires in COVID-19 (dated by TCRdb to the early 2020s). Concerning the study at large: The collaborator samples originated in the United States, Italy and Spain and spanned the acute and convalescent phases of COVID-19. A freely available public database, intended as a resource for researchers studying the immune response to SARS-CoV-2, is where the repertoires were released. The material from the prospective study consisted of cDNA or gDNA derived from T cells, B-cell-depleted T cells, or PBMCs. Subjects who had been exposed to COVID-19, were actively infected with it, or had recovered from it provided the deeply sampled blood TCRbeta repertoires that made up the dataset. HLA class I and class II types, where available, came from metadata supplied by the sample provider rather than from assay-based typing. Sample metadata almost always included a de-identified subject ID, COVID-19 status, age in years and sex. The samples were drawn from the first 160 participants of the ongoing ImmuneRACE study and from over 950 subjects provided by 6 global collaborators. Here is what the overall study found, with its caveats: The quantity of clinical and demographic metadata differed by source and by participant and was supplied without curation.

Turning to this clone: No cognate antigen has been identified for it. There are no base qualities to consult, and no much larger clone falls within one base.

TCRbeta CDR3 regions were amplified from genomic DNA by means of the immunoSEQ Assay, a bias-controlled multiplex PCR. Per the source publication's procedure: The number of nucleated cells in each sample was estimated from the amplification of reference gene primers within the assay. To quantify the absolute abundance of each unique TCRbeta CDR3 rearrangement, sequence reads were collapsed and filtered. For each sample, productive Simpson clonality was calculated by taking the square root of Simpson's diversity index across productive rearrangements. TCRdb obtained this table from immuneACCESS and retained in-frame rearrangements with V and J assigned. These tables miss some clones; where compared with another copy, unresolved V genes account for less than half of the shortfall, and the remainder is unexplained. V and J calls and clone size are given by that table; D and trimming were obtained from the DNA. The sample profile shows 150,000 to 200,000 clones; roughly 79% of them were found once. The ten largest make up about 12% of the sample.

One collaborating source in Seattle enrolled patients during active infection and followed them longitudinally through the course of disease. Each collaborating institution followed its own protocols to collect whole blood in K2EDTA tubes. Collaborator samples were shipped for TCRbeta analysis as frozen whole blood, isolated PBMCs, or DNA extracted from either sample type. The sequence was collected from a woman aged 80 or over with COVID-19, enrolled during active disease. The sequencing input was peripheral blood.

In nucleotides, the sequence is TGTGCCAGCAGCTTAGAAGGGGCAGACTATGGCTACACCTTC. Its coded protein is CASSLEGADYGYTF. The chain couples TRBV7-2 to TRBJ1-2; possibly the D gene is TRBD1, per 5 matching bases. Including the terminal cysteine and phenylalanine, the CDR3 comprises 14 residues. The entry retains the CDR3 DNA only, 42 bases that are in frame from base 1. V is reduced by 1 base and J by 3 bases, leaving a spacing of 9 bases between them. Looking up the germline V gene yields CDR1 SGHTA and CDR2 FQGNSA.